These T cell receptor beta chains were read from a single sample in a study of CD8+ T cells in alopecia areata. Assay used: immunoSEQ multiplex PCR; TCRdb lists only in-frame clones, some missing. Of 200,000 to 250,000 clones listed, 57% are singletons. Here the sequenced sample was CD4+ T cells sorted from blood, taken at week 0. These receptor sequences come from a human donor with alopecia areata. Both conserved end residues are part of each CDR3. The D gene is left open where the match is weak. Clone size appears in some rows only: once, few, many, or a class for an expanded clone.

clone_size: NA; cdr3_length: 13; v_call: TRBV19; j_call: TRBJ1-2; d_call: NA; cdr3_aa: CASRRTETLGYTF; cdr3_nt: TGTGCCAGTAGGAGGACAGAGACACTTGGCTACACCTTC
clone_size: few; cdr3_length: 11; v_call: TRBV29-1; j_call: TRBJ1-1; d_call: NA; cdr3_aa: CSSRQAREAFF; cdr3_nt: TGCAGCTCCCGACAGGCACGAGAAGCTTTCTTT
clone_size: NA; cdr3_length: 13; v_call: TRBV29-1; j_call: TRBJ1-1; d_call: NA; cdr3_aa: CSVAAVKFTEAFF; cdr3_nt: TGCAGCGTTGCAGCGGTGAAGTTCACTGAAGCTTTCTTT
clone_size: NA; cdr3_length: 15; v_call: TRBV5-6; j_call: TRBJ2-1; d_call: TRBD2; cdr3_aa: CASSFLAGAYNEQFF; cdr3_nt: TGTGCCAGCAGCTTCCTAGCGGGAGCTTACAATGAGCAGTTCTTC
clone_size: NA; cdr3_length: 14; v_call: TRBV4-1; j_call: TRBJ1-2; d_call: NA; cdr3_aa: CASSQELGLMYYTF; cdr3_nt: TGCGCCAGCAGCCAAGAACTCGGGCTCATGTACTACACCTTC
clone_size: NA; cdr3_length: 14; v_call: TRBV15; j_call: TRBJ2-7; d_call: NA; cdr3_aa: CATSKGDTRYEQYF; cdr3_nt: TGTGCCACCAGCAAGGGCGACACCCGCTACGAGCAGTACTTC
clone_size: NA; cdr3_length: 15; v_call: TRBV5-4; j_call: TRBJ1-2; d_call: TRBD1; cdr3_aa: CASSPGRQGRWGYTF; cdr3_nt: TGTGCCAGCAGCCCAGGGAGACAGGGGAGGTGGGGCTACACCTTC
clone_size: NA; cdr3_length: 15; v_call: TRBV2; j_call: TRBJ2-5; d_call: TRBD1; cdr3_aa: CASSDKTGKAETQYF; cdr3_nt: TGTGCCAGCAGTGATAAGACAGGGAAGGCGGAGACCCAGTACTTC
clone_size: NA; cdr3_length: 14; v_call: TRBV5-4; j_call: TRBJ2-1; d_call: TRBD2; cdr3_aa: CAYRLGLAGGEQFF; cdr3_nt: TGTGCCTACCGACTCGGACTAGCGGGCGGGGAGCAGTTCTTC
clone_size: NA; cdr3_length: 15; v_call: TRBV5-6; j_call: TRBJ1-4; d_call: TRBD1; cdr3_aa: CASSTGQNPDEKLFF; cdr3_nt: TGTGCCAGCAGCACGGGACAGAATCCGGATGAAAAACTGTTTTTT
clone_size: NA; cdr3_length: 15; v_call: TRBV6-5; j_call: TRBJ2-7; d_call: TRBD2; cdr3_aa: CASSSAGGGTYEQYF; cdr3_nt: TGTGCCAGCAGTTCGGCCGGCGGGGGAACCTACGAGCAGTACTTC
clone_size: NA; cdr3_length: 15; v_call: TRBV5-6; j_call: TRBJ1-2; d_call: TRBD1; cdr3_aa: CASSPVDRGQGGYTF; cdr3_nt: TGTGCCAGCAGCCCCGTCGACAGGGGGCAGGGCGGCTACACCTTC
clone_size: once; cdr3_length: 15; v_call: TRBV25-1; j_call: TRBJ2-1; d_call: TRBD1; cdr3_aa: CASSEGTGSDNEQFF; cdr3_nt: TGTGCCAGCAGTGAAGGGACAGGGAGCGACAATGAGCAGTTCTTC
clone_size: NA; cdr3_length: 18; v_call: TRBV7-6; j_call: TRBJ2-6; d_call: NA; cdr3_aa: CASSSHRDALSGANVLTF; cdr3_nt: TGTGCCAGCAGCTCCCACCGGGACGCCCTCTCTGGGGCCAACGTCCTGACTTTC
clone_size: NA; cdr3_length: 15; v_call: TRBV21-1; j_call: TRBJ1-5; d_call: NA; cdr3_aa: CASSKATGLGQPQHF; cdr3_nt: TGTGCCAGCAGCAAAGCTACAGGGCTGGGGCAGCCCCAGCATTTT
clone_size: NA; cdr3_length: 15; v_call: TRBV5-1; j_call: TRBJ1-6; d_call: NA; cdr3_aa: CASSLEGYRHSPLHF; cdr3_nt: TGCGCCAGCAGCTTGGAGGGGTATCGACATTCACCCCTCCACTTT
clone_size: NA; cdr3_length: 16; v_call: TRBV5-1; j_call: TRBJ2-7; d_call: NA; cdr3_aa: CASSLLPGRSSYEQYF; cdr3_nt: TGCGCCAGCAGCTTGTTACCAGGGCGAAGCTCCTACGAGCAGTACTTC
clone_size: NA; cdr3_length: 12; v_call: TRBV19; j_call: TRBJ2-2; d_call: NA; cdr3_aa: CASSISVGELFF; cdr3_nt: TGTGCCAGTAGTATCTCTGTCGGGGAGCTGTTTTTT
clone_size: NA; cdr3_length: 14; v_call: TRBV29-1; j_call: TRBJ2-7; d_call: TRBD2; cdr3_aa: CSVELAGPFYEQYF; cdr3_nt: TGCAGCGTGGAACTAGCGGGGCCCTTCTACGAGCAGTACTTC
clone_size: few; cdr3_length: 12; v_call: TRBV30; j_call: TRBJ2-7; d_call: NA; cdr3_aa: CAWSGGAHEQYF; cdr3_nt: TGTGCCTGGAGTGGAGGCGCCCACGAGCAGTACTTC
clone_size: NA; cdr3_length: 12; v_call: TRBV29-1; j_call: TRBJ2-7; d_call: NA; cdr3_aa: CSAGQTFYEQYF; cdr3_nt: TGCAGCGCAGGACAGACCTTCTACGAGCAGTACTTC
clone_size: NA; cdr3_length: 12; v_call: TRBV15; j_call: TRBJ1-5; d_call: NA; cdr3_aa: CATSSFHQPQHF; cdr3_nt: TGTGCCACCAGCAGTTTCCATCAGCCCCAGCATTTT
clone_size: NA; cdr3_length: 12; v_call: TRBV30; j_call: TRBJ1-1; d_call: NA; cdr3_aa: CAWIVRNTEAFF; cdr3_nt: TGTGCCTGGATAGTCAGGAACACTGAAGCTTTCTTT
clone_size: few; cdr3_length: 11; v_call: TRBV30; j_call: TRBJ1-1; d_call: NA; cdr3_aa: CACGLNTEAFF; cdr3_nt: TGTGCCTGCGGCCTGAACACTGAAGCTTTCTTT
clone_size: many; cdr3_length: 15; v_call: TRBV6-5; j_call: TRBJ1-5; d_call: NA; cdr3_aa: CASSLGSWGNQPQHF; cdr3_nt: TGTGCCAGCAGCCTCGGGAGTTGGGGCAATCAGCCCCAGCATTTT
clone_size: few; cdr3_length: 16; v_call: TRBV27; j_call: TRBJ2-1; d_call: NA; cdr3_aa: CASSFFPLSSYNEQFF; cdr3_nt: TGTGCCAGCAGTTTTTTTCCCTTAAGCTCCTACAATGAGCAGTTCTTC
clone_size: NA; cdr3_length: 14; v_call: TRBV7-9; j_call: TRBJ2-1; d_call: TRBD2; cdr3_aa: CASSLGTSGTEQFF; cdr3_nt: TGTGCCAGCAGCTTAGGAACTAGCGGGACTGAGCAGTTCTTC
clone_size: NA; cdr3_length: 15; v_call: TRBV7-2; j_call: TRBJ2-5; d_call: TRBD1; cdr3_aa: CASSQQGTHGETQYF; cdr3_nt: TGTGCCAGCAGCCAACAGGGGACGCACGGAGAGACCCAGTACTTC